This T cell receptor beta chain is from a study of blood T cell repertoires in COVID-19. The wider study: The analysed material was cDNA or gDNA that came from T cells, B-cell-depleted T cells, or PBMCs.

Per the authors' pipeline: Amplification of reference gene primers provided the estimated nucleated cell counts. This table comes from immunoSEQ multiplex PCR, and its TCRdb copy is limited to in-frame clones, with some not included. V, J and clone size are those of that table, while D and trimming were read from the DNA. The repertoire includes around 190,000 clones, roughly 85% of them detected once, and around 4.9% sits in the top ten. V was pared by 5 bases and J by 6 bases, with 5 bases of the junction left unmatched. Germline values: CDR1 SNHLY, CDR2 FYNNEI. The CDR3 extends over 14 amino acids.

The sample taken for sequencing was peripheral blood. The V gene is TRBV2, the J gene TRBJ2-7; 12 nucleotides match TRBD2. The sequence came from a woman at least 80 years old with acute or convalescent COVID-19. CDR3 nucleotides: TGTGCCAGCAGTAGACTAGCGGGAGTTTTCGAGCAGTACTTC. This gives the protein CASSRLAGVFEQYF.